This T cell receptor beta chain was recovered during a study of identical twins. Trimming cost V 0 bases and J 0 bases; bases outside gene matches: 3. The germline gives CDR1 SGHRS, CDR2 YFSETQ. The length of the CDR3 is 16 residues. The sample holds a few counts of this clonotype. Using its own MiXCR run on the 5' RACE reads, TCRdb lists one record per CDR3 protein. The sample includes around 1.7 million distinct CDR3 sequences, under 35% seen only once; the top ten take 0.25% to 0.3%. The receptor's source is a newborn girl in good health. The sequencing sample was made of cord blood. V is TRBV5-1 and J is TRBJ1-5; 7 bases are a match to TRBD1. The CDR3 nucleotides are TGCGCCAGCAGCTTGGGGGACAGACGTAGCAATCAGCCCCAGCATTTT. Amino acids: CASSLGDRRSNQPQHF.